These 7 T cell receptor beta chains originate from one sample sequenced in a study of blood T cells in healthy people across ages. A second PCR, run for roughly 7 to 11 cycles, used a sample-barcoded 5' primer plus a J-beta primer mix. TCRdb re-called the 5' RACE reads through MiXCR, storing one row per CDR3 protein. Among approximately 1.5 million distinct CDR3 sequences listed, less than 45% were seen once. The sample was blood. The origin of the receptors is a young woman in good health.

This clonotype has more than one count but fewer than ten. Written as DNA, the CDR3 is TGTGCCAGCAGTGAATTAGAAGTAGCGGGAGCGGATGAGCAGTTCTTC. Amino acids: CASSELEVAGADEQFF. V gene TRBV25-1 combines with J gene TRBJ2-1, with TRBD2 identical over 9 bases. CDR3 length equals 16 residues. The V gene end was trimmed by 1 base and the J gene end by 8 bases; junction bases not matched to a gene: 9. Germline-derived CDR1 and CDR2 are MGHDK and SYGVNS.

In this sample, this clonotype turned up a few times. CDR3 region: CASSSQGSPFTDTQYF. As DNA, the CDR3 is TGCGCCAGCAGCTCTCAGGGGTCACCCTTCACAGATACGCAGTATTTT. The chain is built from TRBV5-1 and TRBJ2-3, with D tentatively TRBD1 (6 bases). Per germline, CDR1 SGHRS and CDR2 YFSETQ. This CDR3 is 16 amino acids long. Trimming took 3 bases from V and 2 from J, leaving 16 bases between them.

The genes are TRBV27 and TRBJ1-1, with TRBD1 matching over 7 bases. Trimming cost V 7 bases and J 6 bases; bases outside gene matches: 8. CDR3 length: 13 amino acids. CDR1 MNHEY and CDR2 SMNVEV come from the germline V gene (reference sequence). CDR3 sequence: CASTSGRGAEAFF. The CDR3 bases are TGTGCCAGCACTAGTGGCAGGGGGGCTGAAGCTTTCTTT.

The chain links TRBV24-1 to TRBJ2-1, with D maybe TRBD1 (6 bases). V was trimmed by 4 bases and J by 0 bases, leaving 15 bases between them. The CDR3 loop spans 17 amino acids. CDR1 is KGHDR and CDR2 is SFDVKD in the germline V gene. The CDR3 loop is CATSEPPQGRSYNEQFF. The CDR3 DNA reads TGTGCCACCAGTGAGCCTCCACAGGGTCGCTCCTACAATGAGCAGTTCTTC.

The table lists this clonotype with a few counts. The chain is built from TRBV6-6 and TRBJ2-7; no definite D call. This CDR3 contains 16 residues. CDR1 and CDR2 (germline): MNHNY, SVGAGI (reference sequence). V lost 0 bases, J lost 2 bases, and 14 bases lay in between. CDR3 in amino acids: CASSYSGGGSTYEQYF. The CDR3 DNA is TGTGCCAGCAGTTACTCCGGCGGTGGCAGCACCTACGAGCAGTACTTC.

The V gene is TRBV6-1, the J gene TRBJ2-2, with 9 bases lining up with TRBD2. Trimming cost V 3 bases and J 3 bases; bases outside gene matches: 11. This CDR3 comprises 18 residues. Germline V CDR1 and CDR2: MNHNS, SASEGT. Written as DNA, the CDR3 is TGTGCCAGCAGTGAGGCGGCGGGGGGGCCTTTGGACACCGGGGAGCTGTTTTTT. This encodes CASSEAAGGPLDTGELFF.

The V call is TRBV6-2 or TRBV6-3, the J call TRBJ1-5; TRBD1 is a possible D gene (6 bases). Trimming cost V 2 bases and J 3 bases, with 20 bases left between them. The germline gives CDR1 MNHEY, CDR2 SVGEGT. The CDR3 is made up of 18 amino acids. The CDR3 nucleotides are TGTGCCAGCAGTTACGGGACAAAGTACTCCAGGGTCAATCAGCCCCAGCATTTT. Translation gives CASSYGTKYSRVNQPQHF.